This T cell receptor beta chain was obtained from a study of identifying expanded T cells in peripheral blood. Produced via immunoSEQ multiplex PCR; TCRdb's table is partial and in-frame only. The table records about 52,000 clones, 65% to 90% of them present only once. The CDR3 loop spans 15 amino acids. V gave up 4 bases and J gave up 5 bases; unmatched junction bases: 8. Germline V CDR1 and CDR2: KGHSH, LQKENI. Sequenced sample: blood. The genes are TRBV18 and TRBJ2-5; 9 bases match TRBD1. This receptor was taken from a person aged 18 to 70 in good health. This CDR3 reads CASSLDRDRVETQYF. The CDR3 coding sequence is TGTGCCAGCTCACTAGACCGGGACAGGGTGGAGACCCAGTACTTC.